This entry concerns a single T cell receptor (beta chain). The antigen is unknown. This record belongs to a study of T cell repertoires in cytomegalovirus infection. Turning to the study itself: HLA-C-restricted CMV epitopes, recently identified, and well-studied HLA-B-restricted ones were used by the study. It was the public TCR beta signatures that indicated both CMV infection and matching HLA type.

MiXCR was run by TCRdb on the reads, yielding one entry per CDR3 protein. The sample yields 550,000 to 700,000 distinct CDR3 sequences, 40% seen once. Findings of the study overall: Dominating the ex vivo response were HLA-C-restricted CMV-specific TCR beta clonotypes.

The CDR3 covers 14 residues. V was cut by 5 bases and J by 1 base, with 11 bases left in between. Germline lookup yields CDR1 MDHEN and CDR2 SYDVKM. Sequenced here: cultured PBMCs, sampled from culture after CMV antigen stimulation. This chain joins TRBV28 and TRBJ2-5, with D unresolved. The sequence came from a human donor in good health (CMV status not recorded). Some clones in this sample may be carry-over from other donors' samples. The CDR3 region is CASSPQWAQETQYF. The CDR3 DNA reads TGTGCCAGCAGTCCCCAGTGGGCCCAAGAGACCCAGTACTTC.